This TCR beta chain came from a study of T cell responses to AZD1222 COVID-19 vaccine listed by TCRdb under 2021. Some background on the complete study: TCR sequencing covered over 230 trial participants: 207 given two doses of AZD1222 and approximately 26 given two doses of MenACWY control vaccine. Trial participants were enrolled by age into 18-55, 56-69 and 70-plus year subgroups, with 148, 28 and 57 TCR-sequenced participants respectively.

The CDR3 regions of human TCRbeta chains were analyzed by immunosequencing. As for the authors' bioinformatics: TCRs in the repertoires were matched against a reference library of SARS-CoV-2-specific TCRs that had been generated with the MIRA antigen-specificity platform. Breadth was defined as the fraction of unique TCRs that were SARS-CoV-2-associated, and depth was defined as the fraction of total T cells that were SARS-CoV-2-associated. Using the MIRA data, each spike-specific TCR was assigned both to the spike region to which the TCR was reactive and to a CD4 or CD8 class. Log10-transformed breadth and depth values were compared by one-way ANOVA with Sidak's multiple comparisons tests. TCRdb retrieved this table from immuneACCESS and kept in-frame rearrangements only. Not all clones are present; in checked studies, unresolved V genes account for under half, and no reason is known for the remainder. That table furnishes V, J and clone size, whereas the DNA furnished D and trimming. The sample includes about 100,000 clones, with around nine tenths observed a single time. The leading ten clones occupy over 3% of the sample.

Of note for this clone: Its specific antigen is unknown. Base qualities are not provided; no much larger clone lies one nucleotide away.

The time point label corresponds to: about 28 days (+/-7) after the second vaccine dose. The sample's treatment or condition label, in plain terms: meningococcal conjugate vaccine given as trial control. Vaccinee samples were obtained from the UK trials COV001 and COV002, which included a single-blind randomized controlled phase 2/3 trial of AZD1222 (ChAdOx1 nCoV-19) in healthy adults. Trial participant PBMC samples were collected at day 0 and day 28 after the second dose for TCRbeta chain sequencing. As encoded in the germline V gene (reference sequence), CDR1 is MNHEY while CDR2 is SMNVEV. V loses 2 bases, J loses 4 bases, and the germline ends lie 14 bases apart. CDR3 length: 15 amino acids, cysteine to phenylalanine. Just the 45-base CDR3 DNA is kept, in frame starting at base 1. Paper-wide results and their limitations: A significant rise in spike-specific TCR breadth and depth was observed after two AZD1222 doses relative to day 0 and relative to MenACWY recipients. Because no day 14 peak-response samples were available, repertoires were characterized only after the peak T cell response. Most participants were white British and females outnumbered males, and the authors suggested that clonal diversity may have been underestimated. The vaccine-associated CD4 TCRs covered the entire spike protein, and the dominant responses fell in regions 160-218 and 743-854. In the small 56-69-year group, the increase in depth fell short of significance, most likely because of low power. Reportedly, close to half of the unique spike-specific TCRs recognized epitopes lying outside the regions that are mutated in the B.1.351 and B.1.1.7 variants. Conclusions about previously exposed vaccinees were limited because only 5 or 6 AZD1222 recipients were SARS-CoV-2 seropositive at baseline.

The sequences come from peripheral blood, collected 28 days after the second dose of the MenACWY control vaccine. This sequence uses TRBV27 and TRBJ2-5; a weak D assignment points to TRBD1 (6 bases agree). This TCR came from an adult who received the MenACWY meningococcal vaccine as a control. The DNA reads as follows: TGTGCCAGCAGTTTAAACAGGGCTGCGGGAGAGACCCAGTACTTC. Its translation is CASSLNRAAGETQYF.